The clone carrying this T cell receptor beta chain has more than one count but fewer than ten. The antigen is undetermined. This record comes from a study of CD8+CD57+ T cells in acquired aplastic anemia. Study outcomes and limitations: Researchers report that fewer than 30 CD8+ CDR3 sequences appeared in both patients and controls. Levels of CD8+ Simpson's diversity were not significantly distinct in patients versus controls.

Patients picked for sequencing had shown CD8+CD57+ cell expansion detected by flow cytometry. The patients, all of them, had severe acquired aplastic anemia. Patients had undergone no therapy by the time their blood was sampled. Genomic DNA acted as the template from which TCR beta VDJ combination and CDR3 sequence profiling were carried out. TCRdb reprocessed the reads with MiXCR, giving one entry per CDR3 protein. The repertoire holds some 180,000 distinct CDR3 sequences, with less than 65% as singletons. The sample consisted of sorted CD4+, CD8+, or CD8+CD57+ T cells (not recorded which) from PBMCs. The receptor was derived from a human donor with aplastic anemia.

In DNA, the CDR3 is TGCAGTGCTAGAGGTCAGGACACTGAAGCTTTCTTT. Translated, it gives CSARGQDTEAFF. This rearrangement joins TRBV20-1 to TRBJ1-1; no definite D call. V lost 1 base and J 3 bases, leaving 6 bases between the germline ends. The CDR3 has 12 residues. The germline CDR1 and CDR2 sequences are DFQATT and SNEGSKA (reference sequence).